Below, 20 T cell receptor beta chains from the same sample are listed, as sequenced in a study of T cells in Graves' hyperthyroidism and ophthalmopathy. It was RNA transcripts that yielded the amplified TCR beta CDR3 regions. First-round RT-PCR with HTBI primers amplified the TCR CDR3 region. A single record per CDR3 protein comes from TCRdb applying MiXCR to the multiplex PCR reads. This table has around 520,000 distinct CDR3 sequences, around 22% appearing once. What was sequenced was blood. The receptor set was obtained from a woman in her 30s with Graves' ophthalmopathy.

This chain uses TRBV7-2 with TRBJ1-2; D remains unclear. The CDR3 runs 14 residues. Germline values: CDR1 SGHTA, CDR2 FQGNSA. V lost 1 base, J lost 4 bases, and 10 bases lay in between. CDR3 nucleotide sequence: TGTGCCAGCAGCTTAGAGAGCGGCCGCTATGGCTACACCTTC. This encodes CASSLESGRYGYTF.

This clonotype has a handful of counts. The CDR3 sequence: CASSPDSGVIYEQYF. In nucleotides, the CDR3 is TGTGCCAGCTCACCAGACTCAGGGGTTATTTACGAGCAGTACTTC. The J gene is TRBJ2-7, the V gene TRBV18; D might be TRBD1 (6 bases). Germline CDR1 reads KGHSH; CDR2 reads LQKENI. Between the trimmed V and J ends, which lost 2 bases and 4 bases, there was a span of 15 bases. This CDR3 comprises 15 residues.

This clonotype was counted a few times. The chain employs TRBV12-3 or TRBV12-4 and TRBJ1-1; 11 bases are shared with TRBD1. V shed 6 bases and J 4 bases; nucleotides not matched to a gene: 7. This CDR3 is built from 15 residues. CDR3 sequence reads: CASSPTGTGGTEAFF. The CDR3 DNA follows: TGTGCCAGCAGCCCCACCGGGACAGGGGGCACTGAAGCTTTCTTT.

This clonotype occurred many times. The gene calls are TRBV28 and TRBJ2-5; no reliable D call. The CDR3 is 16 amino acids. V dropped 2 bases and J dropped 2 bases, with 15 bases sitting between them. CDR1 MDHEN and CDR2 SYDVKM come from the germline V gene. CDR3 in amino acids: CASSLMYGSPQETQYF. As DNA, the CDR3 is TGTGCCAGCAGTTTAATGTACGGGTCACCTCAAGAGACCCAGTACTTC.

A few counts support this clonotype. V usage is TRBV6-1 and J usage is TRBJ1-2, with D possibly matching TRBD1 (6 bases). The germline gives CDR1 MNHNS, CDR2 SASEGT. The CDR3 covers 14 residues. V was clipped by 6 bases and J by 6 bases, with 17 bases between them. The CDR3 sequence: CASRGTPVYHGYTF. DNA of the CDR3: TGTGCCAGCAGGGGGACACCAGTATACCATGGCTACACCTTC.

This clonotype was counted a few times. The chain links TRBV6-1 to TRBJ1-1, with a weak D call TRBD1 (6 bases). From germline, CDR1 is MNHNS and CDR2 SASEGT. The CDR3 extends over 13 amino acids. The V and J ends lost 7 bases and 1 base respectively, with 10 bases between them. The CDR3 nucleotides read TGTGCCAGCAATAACAGGGCGAACACTGAAGCTTTCTTT. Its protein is CASNNRANTEAFF.

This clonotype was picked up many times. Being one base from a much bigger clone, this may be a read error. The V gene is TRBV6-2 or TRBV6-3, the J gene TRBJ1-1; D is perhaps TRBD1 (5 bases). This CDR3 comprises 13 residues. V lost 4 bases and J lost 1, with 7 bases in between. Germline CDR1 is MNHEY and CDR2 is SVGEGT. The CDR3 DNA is TGTGCCAGCAGTTCACAGGAGAACACTGAAGCTTTCTTT. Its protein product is CASSSQENTEAFF.

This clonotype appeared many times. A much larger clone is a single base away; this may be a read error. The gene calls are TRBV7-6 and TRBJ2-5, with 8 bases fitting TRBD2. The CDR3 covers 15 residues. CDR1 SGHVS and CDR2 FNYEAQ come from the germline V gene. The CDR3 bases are TGTGCCAGCAGCCCCGGGGGGGGCGGGGCCGAGACCAAGTACTTC. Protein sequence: CASSPGGGGAETKYF.

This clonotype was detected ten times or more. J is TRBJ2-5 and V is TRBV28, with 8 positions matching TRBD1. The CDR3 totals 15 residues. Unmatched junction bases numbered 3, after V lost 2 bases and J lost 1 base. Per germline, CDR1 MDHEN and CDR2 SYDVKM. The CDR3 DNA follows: TGTGCCAGCAGTTTAGACGGGACAGGCCAAGAGACCCAGTACTTC. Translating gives CASSLDGTGQETQYF.

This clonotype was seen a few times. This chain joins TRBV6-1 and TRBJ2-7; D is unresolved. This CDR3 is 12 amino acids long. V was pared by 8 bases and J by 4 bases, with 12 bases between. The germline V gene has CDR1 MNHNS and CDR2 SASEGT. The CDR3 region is CASGLSQYEQYF. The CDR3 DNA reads TGTGCCAGCGGGCTGAGTCAGTACGAGCAGTACTTC.

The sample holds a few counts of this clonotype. CDR3 amino acids: CSVRVGAGGQETQYF. The CDR3, as DNA: TGCAGCGTTCGGGTAGGTGCGGGAGGCCAAGAGACCCAGTACTTC. The rearrangement uses TRBV29-1 and TRBJ2-5, with 8 bases that match TRBD2. Germline V lookup: CDR1 SQVTM, CDR2 ANQGSEA. The ends lost 5 bases at V and 1 base at J; junction bases unmatched: 9. This CDR3 has 15 amino acids.

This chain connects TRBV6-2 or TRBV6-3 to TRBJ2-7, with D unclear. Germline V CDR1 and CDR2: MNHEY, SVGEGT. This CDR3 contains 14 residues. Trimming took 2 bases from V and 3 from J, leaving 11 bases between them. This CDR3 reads CASSYPQIFYEQYF. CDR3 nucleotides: TGTGCCAGCAGTTACCCCCAGATCTTCTACGAGCAGTACTTC.

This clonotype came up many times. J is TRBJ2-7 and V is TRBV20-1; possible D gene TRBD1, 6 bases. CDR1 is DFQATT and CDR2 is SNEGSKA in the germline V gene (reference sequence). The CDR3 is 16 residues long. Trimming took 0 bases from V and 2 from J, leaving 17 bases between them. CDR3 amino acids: CSARDGGQFSTYEQYF. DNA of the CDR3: TGCAGTGCTAGAGATGGAGGACAGTTCTCCACCTACGAGCAGTACTTC.

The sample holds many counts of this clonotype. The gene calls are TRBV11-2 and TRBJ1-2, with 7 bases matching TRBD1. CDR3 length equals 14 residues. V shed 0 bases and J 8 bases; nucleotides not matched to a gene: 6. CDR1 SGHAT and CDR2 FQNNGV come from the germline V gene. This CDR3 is CASSLEVTGSGYTF. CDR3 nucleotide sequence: TGTGCCAGCAGCTTAGAAGTGACAGGGTCCGGCTACACCTTC.

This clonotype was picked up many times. This CDR3 is CATSRAGMAYEQYF. CDR3 bases: TGTGCCACCAGCAGAGCTGGGATGGCCTACGAGCAGTACTTC. The rearrangement links TRBV15 to TRBJ2-7; D gene uncertain. Germline-derived CDR1 and CDR2 are LNHNV and YYDKDF (reference sequence). CDR3 length: 14 amino acids. The V end lost 1 base, the J end lost 2 bases, and 9 bases lay between the germline ends.

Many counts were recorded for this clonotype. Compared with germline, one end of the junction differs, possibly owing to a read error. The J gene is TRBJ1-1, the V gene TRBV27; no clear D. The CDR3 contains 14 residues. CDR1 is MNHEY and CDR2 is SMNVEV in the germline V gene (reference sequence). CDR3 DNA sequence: TGCGCCAGCAGCTTGTTAGGGATGAACACTGAAGCTTTCTTT. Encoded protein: CASSLLGMNTEAFF.

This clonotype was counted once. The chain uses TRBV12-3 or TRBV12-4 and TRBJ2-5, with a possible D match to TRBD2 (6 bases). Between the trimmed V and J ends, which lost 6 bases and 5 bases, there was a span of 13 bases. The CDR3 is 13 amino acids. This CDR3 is CASSGRGWETQYF. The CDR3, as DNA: TGTGCCAGCAGCGGTCGGGGGTGGGAGACCCAGTACTTC.

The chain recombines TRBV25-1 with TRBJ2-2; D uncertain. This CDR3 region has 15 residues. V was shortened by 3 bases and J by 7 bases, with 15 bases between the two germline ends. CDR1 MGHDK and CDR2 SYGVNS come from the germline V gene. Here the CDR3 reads CASSDPGPPGGELFF. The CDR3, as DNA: TGTGCCAGCAGTGACCCCGGGCCACCAGGCGGGGAGCTGTTTTTT.

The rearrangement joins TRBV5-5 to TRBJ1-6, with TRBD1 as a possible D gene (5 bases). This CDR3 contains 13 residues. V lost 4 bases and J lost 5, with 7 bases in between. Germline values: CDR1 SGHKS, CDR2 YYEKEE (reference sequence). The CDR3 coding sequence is TGTGCCAGCAGCGACAGAGATAATTCACCCCTCCACTTT. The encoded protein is CASSDRDNSPLHF.

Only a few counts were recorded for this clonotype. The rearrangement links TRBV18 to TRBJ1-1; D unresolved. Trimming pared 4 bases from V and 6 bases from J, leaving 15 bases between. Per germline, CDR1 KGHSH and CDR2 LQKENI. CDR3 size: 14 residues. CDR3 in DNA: TGTGCCAGCTCACTTCTTCCGACCGGAGCTGAAGCTTTCTTT. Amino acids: CASSLLPTGAEAFF.